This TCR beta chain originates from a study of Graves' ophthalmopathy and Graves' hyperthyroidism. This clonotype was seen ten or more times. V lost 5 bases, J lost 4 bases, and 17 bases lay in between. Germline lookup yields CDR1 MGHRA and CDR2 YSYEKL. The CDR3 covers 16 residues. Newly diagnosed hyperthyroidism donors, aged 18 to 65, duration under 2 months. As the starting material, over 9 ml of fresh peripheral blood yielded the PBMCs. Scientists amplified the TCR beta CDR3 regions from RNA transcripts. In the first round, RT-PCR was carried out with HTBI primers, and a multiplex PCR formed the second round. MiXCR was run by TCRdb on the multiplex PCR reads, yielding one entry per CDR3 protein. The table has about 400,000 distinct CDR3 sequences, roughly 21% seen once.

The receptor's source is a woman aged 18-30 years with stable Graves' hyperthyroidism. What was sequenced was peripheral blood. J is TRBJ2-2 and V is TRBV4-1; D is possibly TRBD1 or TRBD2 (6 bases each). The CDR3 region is CASSRLVPGATGELFF. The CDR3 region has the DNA TGCGCCAGCAGCAGACTAGTCCCGGGGGCCACCGGGGAGCTGTTTTTT.